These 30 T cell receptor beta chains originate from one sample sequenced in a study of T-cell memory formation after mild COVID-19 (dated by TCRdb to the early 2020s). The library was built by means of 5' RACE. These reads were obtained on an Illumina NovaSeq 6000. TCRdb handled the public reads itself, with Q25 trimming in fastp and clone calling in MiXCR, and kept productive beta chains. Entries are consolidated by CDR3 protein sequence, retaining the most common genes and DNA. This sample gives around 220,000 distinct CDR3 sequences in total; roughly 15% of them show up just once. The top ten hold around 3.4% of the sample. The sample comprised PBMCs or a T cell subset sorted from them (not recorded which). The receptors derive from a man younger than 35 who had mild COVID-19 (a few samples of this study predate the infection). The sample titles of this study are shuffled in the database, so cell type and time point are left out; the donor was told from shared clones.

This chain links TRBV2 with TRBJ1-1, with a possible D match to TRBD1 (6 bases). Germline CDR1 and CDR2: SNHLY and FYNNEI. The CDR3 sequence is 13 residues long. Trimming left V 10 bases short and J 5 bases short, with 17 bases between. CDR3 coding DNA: TGTGCCACCAGATTGCGGGGGGCAACTGAAGCTTTCTTT. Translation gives CATRLRGATEAFF.

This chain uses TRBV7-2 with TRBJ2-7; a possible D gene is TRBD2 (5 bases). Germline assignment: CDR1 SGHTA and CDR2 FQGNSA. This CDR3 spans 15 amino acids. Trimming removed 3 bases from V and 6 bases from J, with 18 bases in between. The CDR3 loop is CASSLERRRGSEQYF. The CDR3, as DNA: TGTGCCAGCAGCTTGGAGCGACGACGCGGGTCCGAGCAGTACTTC.

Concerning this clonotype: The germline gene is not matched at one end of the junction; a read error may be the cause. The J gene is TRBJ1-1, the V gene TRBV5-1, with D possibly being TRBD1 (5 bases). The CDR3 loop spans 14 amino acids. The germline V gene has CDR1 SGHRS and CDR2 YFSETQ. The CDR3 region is CDSSLSPRSTEAFF. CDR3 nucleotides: TGTGACAGCAGCTTGAGTCCCCGTAGCACTGAAGCTTTCTTT.

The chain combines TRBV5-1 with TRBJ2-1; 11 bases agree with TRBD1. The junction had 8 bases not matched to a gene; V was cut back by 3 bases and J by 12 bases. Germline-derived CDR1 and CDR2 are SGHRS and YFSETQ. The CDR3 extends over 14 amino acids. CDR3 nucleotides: TGCGCCAGCAGCTCTGGGACAGGGGGGGACTGGCAGTTCTTC. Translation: CASSSGTGGDWQFF. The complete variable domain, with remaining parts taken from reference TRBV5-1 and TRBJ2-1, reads KAGVTQTPRYLIKTRGQQVTLSCSPISGHRSVSWYQQTPGQGLQFLFEYFSETQRNKGNFPGRFSGRQFSNSRSEMNVSTLELGDSALYLCASSSGTGGDWQFFGPGTRLTVL.

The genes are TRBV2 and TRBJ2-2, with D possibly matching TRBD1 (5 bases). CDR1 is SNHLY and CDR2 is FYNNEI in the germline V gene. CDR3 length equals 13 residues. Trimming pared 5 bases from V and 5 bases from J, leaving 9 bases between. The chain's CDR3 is CASSYRWTGELFF. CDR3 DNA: TGTGCCAGCAGTTACAGGTGGACCGGGGAGCTGTTTTTT.

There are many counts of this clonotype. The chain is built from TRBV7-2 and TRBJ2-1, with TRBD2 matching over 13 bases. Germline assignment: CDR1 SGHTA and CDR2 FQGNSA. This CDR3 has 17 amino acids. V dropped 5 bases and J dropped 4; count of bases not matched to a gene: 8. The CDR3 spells CASSLNPTSGGYNEQFF. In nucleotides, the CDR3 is TGTGCCAGCAGCCTGAATCCGACTAGCGGGGGGTACAATGAGCAGTTCTTC.

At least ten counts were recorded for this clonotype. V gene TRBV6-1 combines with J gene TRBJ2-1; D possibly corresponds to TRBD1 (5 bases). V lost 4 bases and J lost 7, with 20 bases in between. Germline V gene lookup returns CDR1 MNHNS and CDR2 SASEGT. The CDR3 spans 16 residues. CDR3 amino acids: CASSGASGSLRNEQFF. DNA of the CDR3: TGTGCCAGCAGTGGAGCTTCAGGGTCATTGAGAAATGAGCAGTTCTTC.

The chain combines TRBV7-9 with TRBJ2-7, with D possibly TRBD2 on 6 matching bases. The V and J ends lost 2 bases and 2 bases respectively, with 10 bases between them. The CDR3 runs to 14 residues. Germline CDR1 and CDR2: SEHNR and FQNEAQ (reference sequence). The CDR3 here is CASSLRPGAYEQYF. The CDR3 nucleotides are TGTGCCAGCAGCTTACGGCCGGGGGCCTACGAGCAGTACTTC. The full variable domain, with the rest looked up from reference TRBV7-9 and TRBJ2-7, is DTGVSQNPRHKITKRGQNVTFRCDPISEHNRLYWYRQTLGQGPEFLTYFQNEAQLEKSRLLSDRFSAERPKGSFSTLEIQRTEQGDSAMYLCASSLRPGAYEQYFGPGTRLTVT.

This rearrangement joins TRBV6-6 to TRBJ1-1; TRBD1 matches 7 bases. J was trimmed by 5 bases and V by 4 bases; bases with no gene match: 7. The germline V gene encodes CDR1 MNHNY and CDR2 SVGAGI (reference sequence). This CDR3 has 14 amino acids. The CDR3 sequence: CASSFSRQGTEAFF. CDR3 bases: TGTGCCAGCAGTTTCTCCAGACAGGGAACTGAAGCTTTCTTT.

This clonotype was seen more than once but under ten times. DNA of the CDR3: TGTGCCAGCACAGCAAGGGGAGGACAGGGAAAGGCTGGAGAGCAGTACTTC. Its protein is CASTARGGQGKAGEQYF. This chain connects TRBV7-9 to TRBJ2-7, with 8 bases identical to TRBD1. Germline loops: CDR1 SEHNR, CDR2 FQNEAQ (reference sequence). The CDR3 loop spans 17 amino acids. V trimming: 7 bases; J trimming: 7 bases; junction bases outside the gene matches: 21.

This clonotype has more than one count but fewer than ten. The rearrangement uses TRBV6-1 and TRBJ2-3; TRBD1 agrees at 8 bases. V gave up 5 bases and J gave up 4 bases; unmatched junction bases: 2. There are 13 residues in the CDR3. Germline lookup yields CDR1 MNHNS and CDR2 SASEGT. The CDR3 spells CASSMTGADTQYF. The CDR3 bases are TGTGCCAGCAGTATGACAGGGGCAGATACGCAGTATTTT.

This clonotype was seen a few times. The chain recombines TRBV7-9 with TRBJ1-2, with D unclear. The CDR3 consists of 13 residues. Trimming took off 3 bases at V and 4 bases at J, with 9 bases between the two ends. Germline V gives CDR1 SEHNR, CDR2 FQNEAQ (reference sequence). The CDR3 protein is CASSFEGGYGYTF. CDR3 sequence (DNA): TGTGCCAGCAGCTTTGAAGGCGGCTATGGCTACACCTTC. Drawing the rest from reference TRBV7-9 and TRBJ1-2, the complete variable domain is DTGVSQNPRHKITKRGQNVTFRCDPISEHNRLYWYRQTLGQGPEFLTYFQNEAQLEKSRLLSDRFSAERPKGSFSTLEIQRTEQGDSAMYLCASSFEGGYGYTFGSGTRLTVV.

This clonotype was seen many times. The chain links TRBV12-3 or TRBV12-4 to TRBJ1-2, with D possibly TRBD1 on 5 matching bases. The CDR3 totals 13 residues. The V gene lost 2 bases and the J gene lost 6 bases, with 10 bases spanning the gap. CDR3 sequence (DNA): TGTGCCAGCAGTTTACGACAGTGGAATGGCTACACCTTC. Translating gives CASSLRQWNGYTF.

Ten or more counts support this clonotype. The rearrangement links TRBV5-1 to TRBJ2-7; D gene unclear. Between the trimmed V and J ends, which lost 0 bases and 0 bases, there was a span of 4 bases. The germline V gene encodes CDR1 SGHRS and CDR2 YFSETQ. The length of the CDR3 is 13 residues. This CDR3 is CASSLGSSYEQYF. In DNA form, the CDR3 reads TGCGCCAGCAGCTTGGGCAGCTCCTACGAGCAGTACTTC.

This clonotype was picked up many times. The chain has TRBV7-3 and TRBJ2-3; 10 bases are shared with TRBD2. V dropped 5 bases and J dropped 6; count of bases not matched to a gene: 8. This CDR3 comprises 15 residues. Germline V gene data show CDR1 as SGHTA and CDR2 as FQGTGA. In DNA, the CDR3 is TGTGCCAGCAGCCTGAGACTAGCGGGTGGTGATACGCAGTATTTT. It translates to CASSLRLAGGDTQYF.

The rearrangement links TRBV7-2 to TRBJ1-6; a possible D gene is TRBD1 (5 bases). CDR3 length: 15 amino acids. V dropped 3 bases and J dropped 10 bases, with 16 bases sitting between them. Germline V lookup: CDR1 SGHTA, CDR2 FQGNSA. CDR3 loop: CASSFRQGAESPLHF. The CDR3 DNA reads TGTGCCAGCAGCTTTCGGCAGGGAGCAGAATCACCCCTCCACTTT.

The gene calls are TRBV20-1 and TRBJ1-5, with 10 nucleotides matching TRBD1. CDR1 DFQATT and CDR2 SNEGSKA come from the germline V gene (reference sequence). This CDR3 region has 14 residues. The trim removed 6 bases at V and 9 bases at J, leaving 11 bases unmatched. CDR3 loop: CSARQGAMIGPQHF. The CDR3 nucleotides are TGCAGTGCGAGACAGGGGGCAATGATAGGGCCCCAGCATTTT.

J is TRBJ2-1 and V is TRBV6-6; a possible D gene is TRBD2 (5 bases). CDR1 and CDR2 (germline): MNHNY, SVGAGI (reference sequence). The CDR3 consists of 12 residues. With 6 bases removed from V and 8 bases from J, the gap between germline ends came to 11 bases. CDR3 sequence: CASSNEGYEQFF. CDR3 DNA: TGTGCCAGCAGCAACGAGGGATATGAGCAGTTCTTC.

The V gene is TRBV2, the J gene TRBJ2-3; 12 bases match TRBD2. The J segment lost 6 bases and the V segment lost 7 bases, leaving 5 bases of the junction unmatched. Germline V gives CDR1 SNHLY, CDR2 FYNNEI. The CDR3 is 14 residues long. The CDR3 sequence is CASKLAGGFDTQYF. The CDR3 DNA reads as TGTGCCAGCAAACTAGCGGGGGGTTTTGATACGCAGTATTTT.

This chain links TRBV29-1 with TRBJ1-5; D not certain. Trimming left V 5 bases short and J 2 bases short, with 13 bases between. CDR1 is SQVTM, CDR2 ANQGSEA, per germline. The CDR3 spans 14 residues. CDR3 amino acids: CSVPDPSGNQPQHF. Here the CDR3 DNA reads TGCAGCGTTCCCGACCCCTCCGGCAATCAGCCCCAGCATTTT.

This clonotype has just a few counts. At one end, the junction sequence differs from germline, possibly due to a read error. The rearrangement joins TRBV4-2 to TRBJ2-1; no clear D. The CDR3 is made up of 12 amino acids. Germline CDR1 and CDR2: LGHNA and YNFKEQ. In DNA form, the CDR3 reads TGTGCCAGCAGGGGCCGGTACATTGAGCAGTTCTTC. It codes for CASRGRYIEQFF.

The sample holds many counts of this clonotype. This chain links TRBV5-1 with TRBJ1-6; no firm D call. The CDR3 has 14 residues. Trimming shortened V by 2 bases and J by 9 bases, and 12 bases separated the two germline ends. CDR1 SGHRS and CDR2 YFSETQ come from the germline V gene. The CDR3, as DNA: TGCGCCAGCAGCTTAGCGGGTTTGGGTTCACCCCTCCACTTT. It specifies CASSLAGLGSPLHF.

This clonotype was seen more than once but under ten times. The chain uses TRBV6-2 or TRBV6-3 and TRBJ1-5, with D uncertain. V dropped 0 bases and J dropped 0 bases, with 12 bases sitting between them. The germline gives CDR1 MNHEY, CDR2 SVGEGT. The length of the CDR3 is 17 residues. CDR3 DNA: TGTGCCAGCAGTTACTCGATAGGAGCCTATAGCAATCAGCCCCAGCATTTT. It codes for CASSYSIGAYSNQPQHF.

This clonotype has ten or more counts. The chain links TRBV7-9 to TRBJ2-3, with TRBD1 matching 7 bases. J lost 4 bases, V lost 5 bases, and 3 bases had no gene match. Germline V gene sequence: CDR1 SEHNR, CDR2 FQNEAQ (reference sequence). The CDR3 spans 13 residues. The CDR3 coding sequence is TGTGCCAGCAGCCCTAGGGGGCCAGATACGCAGTATTTT. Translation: CASSPRGPDTQYF.

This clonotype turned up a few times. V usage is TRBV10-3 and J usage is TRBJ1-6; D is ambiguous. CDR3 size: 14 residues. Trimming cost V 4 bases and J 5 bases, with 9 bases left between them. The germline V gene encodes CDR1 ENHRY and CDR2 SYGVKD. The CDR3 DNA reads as TGTGCCATCAGTGTGAGGCAGGATAATTCACCCCTCCACTTT. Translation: CAISVRQDNSPLHF.

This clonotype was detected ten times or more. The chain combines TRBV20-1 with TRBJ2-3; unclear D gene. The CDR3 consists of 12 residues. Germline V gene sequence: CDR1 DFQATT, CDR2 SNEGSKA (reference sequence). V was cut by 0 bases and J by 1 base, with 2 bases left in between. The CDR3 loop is CSAREGTDTQYF. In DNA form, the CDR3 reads TGCAGTGCTAGAGAGGGCACAGATACGCAGTATTTT.

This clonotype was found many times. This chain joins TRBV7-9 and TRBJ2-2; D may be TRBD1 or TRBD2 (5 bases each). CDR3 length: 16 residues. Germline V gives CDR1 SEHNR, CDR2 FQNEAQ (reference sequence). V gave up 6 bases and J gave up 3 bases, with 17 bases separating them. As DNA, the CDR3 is TGTGCCAGCAGGGCTCCGAGGAGAGGGGACACCGGGGAGCTGTTTTTT. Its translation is CASRAPRRGDTGELFF. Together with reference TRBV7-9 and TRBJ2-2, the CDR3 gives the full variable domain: DTGVSQNPRHKITKRGQNVTFRCDPISEHNRLYWYRQTLGQGPEFLTYFQNEAQLEKSRLLSDRFSAERPKGSFSTLEIQRTEQGDSAMYLCASRAPRRGDTGELFFGEGSRLTVL.

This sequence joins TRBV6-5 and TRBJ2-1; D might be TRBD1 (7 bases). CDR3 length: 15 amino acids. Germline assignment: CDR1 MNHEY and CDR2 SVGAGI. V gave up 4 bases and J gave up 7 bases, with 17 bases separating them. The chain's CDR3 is CASSSPWQGGNEQFF. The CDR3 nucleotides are TGTGCCAGCAGTTCCCCGTGGCAGGGGGGAAATGAGCAGTTCTTC.

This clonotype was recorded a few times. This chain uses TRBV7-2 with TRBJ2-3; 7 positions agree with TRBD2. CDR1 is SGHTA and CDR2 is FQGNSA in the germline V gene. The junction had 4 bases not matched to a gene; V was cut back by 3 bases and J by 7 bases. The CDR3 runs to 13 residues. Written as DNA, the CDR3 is TGTGCCAGCAGCTTCGGGGAGGGTAATACGCAGTATTTT. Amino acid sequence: CASSFGEGNTQYF.

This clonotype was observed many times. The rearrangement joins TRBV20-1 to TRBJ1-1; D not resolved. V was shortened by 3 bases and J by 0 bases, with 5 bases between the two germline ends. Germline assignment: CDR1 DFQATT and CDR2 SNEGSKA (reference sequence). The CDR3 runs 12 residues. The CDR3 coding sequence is TGCAGTGCTAGTCGGGTGAACACTGAAGCTTTCTTT. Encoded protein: CSASRVNTEAFF.